These T cell receptor beta chains were read from a single sample in a study of blood T cell repertoires in COVID-19. The method was immunoSEQ multiplex PCR; TCRdb's version includes in-frame clones alone and lacks a portion of them. The repertoire holds about 100,000 clones, with approximately 91% as singletons. The specimen was peripheral blood. Receptors were obtained from a man between 50 and 59 years old with active COVID-19. The CDR3 runs from the conserved cysteine through the conserved F or W. The order of the fields is D gene, clone size, J gene, CDR3 length, V gene, CDR3 protein, CDR3 DNA. A D gene is named only where the DNA matches it firmly. Only part of the rows carry a size: once, few, many, or a class if the clone is expanded.

D: TRBD2; size: .; J: TRBJ2-3; length: 18; V: TRBV7-6; CDR3: CASRRLAGSPTGTDTQYF; DNA: TGTGCCAGCAGGAGGCTAGCGGGCAGTCCGACTGGCACAGATACGCAGTATTTT
D: TRBD2; size: .; J: TRBJ2-1; length: 19; V: TRBV7-8; CDR3: CASSLTGTSGLSSYNEQFF; DNA: TGTGCCAGCAGCTTGACCGGGACTAGCGGGCTGAGCTCCTACAATGAGCAGTTCTTC
D: TRBD2; size: .; J: TRBJ2-7; length: 14; V: TRBV19; CDR3: CASSMSGGPGEQYF; DNA: TGTGCCAGTAGTATGAGCGGGGGGCCCGGGGAGCAGTACTTC
D: .; size: .; J: TRBJ2-7; length: 15; V: TRBV5-8; CDR3: CASSSGGIGSYEQYF; DNA: TGTGCCAGCAGCTCTGGCGGGATTGGCTCCTACGAGCAGTACTTC
D: TRBD2; size: once; J: TRBJ2-1; length: 20; V: TRBV15; CDR3: CATSRDGGLAEQGSYNEQFF; DNA: TGTGCCACCAGCAGAGATGGTGGACTAGCGGAGCAGGGCTCCTACAATGAGCAGTTCTTC
D: .; size: .; J: TRBJ2-7; length: 18; V: TRBV6-1; CDR3: CASSERGASSRGIYEQYF; DNA: TGTGCCAGCAGCGAACGGGGGGCGTCCTCGCGGGGAATCTACGAGCAGTACTTC
D: TRBD1; size: .; J: TRBJ1-2; length: 13; V: TRBV5-1; CDR3: CASSETGGYGYTF; DNA: TGCGCCAGCAGCGAGACAGGGGGGTATGGCTACACCTTC
D: .; size: .; J: TRBJ2-7; length: 14; V: TRBV5-1; CDR3: CASSLGASLYEQYF; DNA: TGCGCCAGCAGCTTGGGGGCCAGCCTCTACGAGCAGTACTTC
D: TRBD1; size: .; J: TRBJ1-5; length: 16; V: TRBV7-2; CDR3: CASSSALDRVNQPQHF; DNA: TGTGCCAGCAGCTCCGCCTTGGACAGGGTCAATCAGCCCCAGCATTTT
D: TRBD2; size: .; J: TRBJ2-6; length: 16; V: TRBV19; CDR3: CASSLGGGIGANVLTF; DNA: TGTGCCAGTAGTCTCGGGGGGGGCATAGGGGCCAACGTCCTGACTTTC
D: .; size: .; J: TRBJ1-2; length: 13; V: TRBV28; CDR3: CASTLFGFYGYTF; DNA: TGTGCCAGCACTCTCTTCGGGTTCTATGGCTACACCTTC
D: TRBD2; size: .; J: TRBJ2-1; length: 16; V: TRBV11-2; CDR3: CASSLVGGRSYNEQFF; DNA: TGTGCCAGCAGCTTAGTGGGGGGGAGAAGCTACAATGAGCAGTTCTTC
D: TRBD2; size: .; J: TRBJ2-1; length: 14; V: TRBV19; CDR3: CASSLTSGVSGQFF; DNA: TGTGCCAGTAGTCTTACTAGCGGGGTTTCTGGGCAGTTCTTC
D: TRBD1; size: few; J: TRBJ1-6; length: 17; V: TRBV6-6; CDR3: CASSPQGPGQGVSPLHF; DNA: TGTGCCAGCAGTCCGCAAGGACCGGGACAGGGGGTTTCACCCCTCCACTTT
D: .; size: .; J: TRBJ1-1; length: 14; V: TRBV7-9; CDR3: CASSPGHMNTEAFF; DNA: TGTGCCAGCAGCCCGGGACATATGAACACTGAAGCTTTCTTT
D: TRBD2; size: .; J: TRBJ2-5; length: 16; V: TRBV5-6; CDR3: CASSPPLAGGRETQYF; DNA: TGTGCCAGCAGCCCGCCACTAGCGGGGGGGCGTGAGACCCAGTACTTC
D: TRBD1; size: .; J: TRBJ2-1; length: 14; V: TRBV29-1; CDR3: CSVATGGGYNEQFF; DNA: TGCAGCGTCGCGACAGGGGGGGGTTACAATGAGCAGTTCTTC
D: .; size: .; J: TRBJ2-5; length: 16; V: TRBV4-1; CDR3: CASSPSSSGGQETQYF; DNA: TGCGCCAGCTCACCATCTAGTTCAGGAGGCCAAGAGACCCAGTACTTC
D: TRBD2; size: .; J: TRBJ2-1; length: 16; V: TRBV19; CDR3: CASSRTSGASYNEQFF; DNA: TGTGCCAGTAGCCGGACTAGCGGGGCCTCCTACAATGAGCAGTTCTTC
D: TRBD1; size: .; J: TRBJ2-5; length: 16; V: TRBV3-1/TRBV3-2; CDR3: CASSRDRGLYQETQYF; DNA: TGTGCCAGCAGCAGGGACAGGGGACTTTACCAAGAGACCCAGTACTTC
D: TRBD2; size: .; J: TRBJ2-5; length: 15; V: TRBV2; CDR3: CASSFIAGNLGTQYF; DNA: TGTGCCAGCAGTTTTATAGCGGGAAATTTAGGGACCCAGTACTTC
D: .; size: .; J: TRBJ1-2; length: 12; V: TRBV28; CDR3: CASGFGLYGYTF; DNA: TGTGCCAGCGGATTTGGACTCTATGGCTACACCTTC
D: TRBD1; size: few; J: TRBJ1-5; length: 15; V: TRBV7-9; CDR3: CASSLTGAQGQPQHF; DNA: TGTGCCAGCAGCTTGACAGGGGCGCAAGGGCAGCCCCAGCATTTT
D: .; size: few; J: TRBJ2-1; length: 14; V: TRBV9; CDR3: CASSASTGGDEQFF; DNA: TGTGCCAGCAGCGCAAGTACAGGGGGGGATGAGCAGTTCTTC